This T cell receptor (beta chain) is from a study of regulatory T cells in long-lasting Graves disease. Combining iRepertoire HTBI primers with Arm-PCR of CDR3 regions, the authors built TCR beta libraries. TCRdb analysed the multiplex PCR reads with MiXCR anew, one entry per CDR3 protein. This sample has 500,000 or so distinct CDR3 sequences, with roughly a sixth found just once. V was trimmed by 0 bases and J by 3 bases, leaving 15 bases between them. The germline gives CDR1 MGHRA, CDR2 YSYEKL. The CDR3 is made up of 16 amino acids. Time point here: newly diagnosed GD, antithyroid drugs for less than 3 months. PBMC-extracted RNA yielded the TCR library. The sample was also reused in another study, on T cells in Graves' hyperthyroidism and ophthalmopathy.

The V gene is TRBV4-1, the J gene TRBJ2-7, with a possible D match to TRBD1 (6 bases). The sequence was collected from a woman aged 35-65 years with Graves disease. Sequences were derived from peripheral blood mononuclear cells (PBMCs), sampled at new diagnosis, from a patient treated with antithyroid drugs. CDR3 coding DNA: TGCGCCAGCAGCCAAGAAAGGGGAGTAGGGGGCTACGAGCAGTACTTC. Encoded protein: CASSQERGVGGYEQYF.